This T cell receptor beta chain was recovered during a study of neoadjuvant nivolumab and ipilimumab in lung cancer. Study-level points and caveats: TCR richness and clonality were higher in tumors than adjacent uninvolved lung.

Germline V gene lookup returns CDR1 SGHVS and CDR2 FQNEAQ. This CDR3 comprises 15 residues. The V segment lost 3 bases and the J segment 8 bases; nucleotides outside the gene matches: 12. Profiling relied on immunoSEQ multiplex PCR, and the TCRdb table lists in-frame clones only, not all of them. The table lists 40,000 or so clones, 75% to 90% of them singletons, with approximately 3.6% in the top ten. For this clone: Antigen specificity is unknown.

The sample here was peripheral blood, taken before neoadjuvant nivolumab, alone or with ipilimumab. This clonotype was sampled from an adult with non-small cell lung cancer. This chain uses TRBV7-8 with TRBJ1-2, with 7 bases that match TRBD1. The CDR3 protein is CASSLSRDSPRGYTF. The CDR3 nucleotides are TGTGCCAGCAGCTTGTCTCGGGACAGCCCGAGGGGCTACACCTTC. Full variable domain (outside the CDR3, taken from reference TRBV7-8 and TRBJ1-2): GAGVSQSPRYKVAKRGQDVALRCDPISGHVSLFWYQQALGQGPEFLTYFQNEAQLDKSGLPSDRFFAERPEGSVSTLKIQRTQQEDSAVYLCASSLSRDSPRGYTFGSGTRLTVV.